This TCR beta chain was captured in a study of PD-L1 blockade in urothelial cancer. Whole-study context: Prior chemotherapy in patients spanned 0 to 3 regimens. At 3 weeks after treatment start (second dose) and again at 6 weeks, blood was analyzed. Blood yielded a median of about 140,000 T cells per sample.

Clones were read by immunoSEQ multiplex PCR, and TCRdb kept only the in-frame ones, dropping some. The sample carries tens of thousands of clones, roughly 78% recorded once. This CDR3 region has 16 residues. Germline values: CDR1 SGHTA, CDR2 FQGNSA. The V and J ends lost 6 bases and 6 bases, in that order; junction bases with no gene match: 11. The sample holds a few counts of this clone. Patients had locally advanced or metastatic urothelial carcinoma. This sample comprised PBMCs, obtained around atezolizumab (anti-PD-L1) treatment. This sequence originates from a man between 65 and 79 years old with urothelial cancer. V and J are TRBV7-2 and TRBJ2-1, with 10 bases aligning to TRBD2. Written as DNA, the CDR3 is TGTGCCAGCAGGAGCCAGCGGGAGGGTACCCTCAATGAGCAGTTCTTC. Residues: CASRSQREGTLNEQFF.